These 20 T cell receptor beta chains came from one sample sequenced in a study of blood T cell repertoires in COVID-19 (dated by TCRdb to 2020 to 2022). Receptors were amplified or captured by the immunoSEQ multiplex PCR assay. The immuneACCESS repertoire file appears here via TCRdb, limited to in-frame rearrangements. These files lack a portion of the clones; in checked studies, under half of the deficit traces to unresolved V genes, and the cause of the others is not known. Here the sample has some 350,000 clones; 80% to 90% occur a single time. Roughly 1% of the sample lies in the top ten. Sequencing was carried out using PBMCs or T cells enriched from blood (not recorded which). The receptors were gathered from a man younger than 30 who had recovered from COVID-19.

On this clone: Additional DNA sequences in this sample encode the identical CDR3. The chain links TRBV5-1 to TRBJ1-1, with TRBD1 as a possible D gene (6 bases). Germline CDR1 is SGHRS and CDR2 is YFSETQ. V dropped 5 bases and J dropped 0 bases, with 11 bases sitting between them. There are 14 residues in the CDR3. The CDR3 protein is CASSLDSLNTEAFF. The CDR3 DNA is TGCGCCAGCAGTCTGGACAGCCTGAACACTGAAGCTTTCTTT.

The chain combines TRBV24-1 with TRBJ2-7, with 7 bases lining up with TRBD2. There are 13 residues in the CDR3. The germline gives CDR1 KGHDR, CDR2 SFDVKD. With V trimmed by 5 bases and J by 3 bases, 3 bases remained unmatched. CDR3: CATSAAGVYEQYF. The CDR3 coding sequence is TGTGCCACCAGTGCTGCGGGAGTCTACGAGCAGTACTTC.

The count of this clone is one. The chain has TRBV25-1 and TRBJ2-3; D possibly corresponds to TRBD1 (6 bases). This CDR3 spans 16 amino acids. Germline values: CDR1 MGHDK, CDR2 SYGVNS. Deletions cut 3 bases from V and 1 base from J, with 14 bases between. The CDR3: CASSDRGGIGTDTQYF. The DNA for the CDR3 is TGTGCCAGCAGTGACCGAGGGGGAATAGGCACAGATACGCAGTATTTT.

Here the CDR3 reads CATSDSTRGTYNEQFF. The DNA for the CDR3 is TGTGCCACCAGTGATTCGACCCGGGGAACTTACAATGAGCAGTTCTTC. The chain joins TRBV24-1 to TRBJ2-1; D may be TRBD2 (5 bases). Per germline, CDR1 KGHDR and CDR2 SFDVKD. This CDR3 has 16 amino acids. V gave up 2 bases and J gave up 4 bases, with 14 bases separating them.

The chain links TRBV27 to TRBJ2-3, with 7 bases matching TRBD2. CDR3 length: 15 amino acids. Germline V gives CDR1 MNHEY, CDR2 SMNVEV (reference sequence). Trimming at V came to 7 bases and at J to 3 bases, leaving 10 bases not matched to a gene. DNA for the CDR3: TGTGCCAGCAACCTTAGGGCGGGGGTGACAGATACGCAGTATTTT. Its protein product is CASNLRAGVTDTQYF.

The genes are TRBV19 and TRBJ1-5; TRBD1 might be the D (5 bases). V was cut by 3 bases and J by 7 bases, with 10 bases left in between. The CDR3 covers 13 residues. From germline, CDR1 is LNHDA and CDR2 SQIVND (reference sequence). The CDR3 sequence: CASSIGGGQPQHF. The CDR3 DNA is TGTGCCAGTAGTATCGGGGGAGGACAGCCCCAGCATTTT.

The chain has TRBV5-1 and TRBJ1-1; maybe TRBD1 (6 bases). The germline V gene encodes CDR1 SGHRS and CDR2 YFSETQ. The V end lost 7 bases, the J end lost 0 bases, and 22 bases lay between the germline ends. This CDR3 region has 17 residues. The CDR3 loop is CASSPGVGPTMNTEAFF. DNA for the CDR3: TGCGCCAGCTCCCCAGGGGTCGGGCCTACCATGAACACTGAAGCTTTCTTT.

The genes are TRBV19 and TRBJ1-3, with D maybe TRBD1 (6 bases). Between the trimmed V and J ends, which lost 3 bases and 4 bases, there was a span of 19 bases. The germline V gene has CDR1 LNHDA and CDR2 SQIVND (reference sequence). This CDR3 contains 17 residues. The CDR3 sequence is CASSIHGGGEEGNTIYF. CDR3 coding DNA: TGTGCCAGTAGTATCCACGGTGGGGGCGAAGAAGGAAACACCATATATTTT.

This clone was seen a single time. The chain joins TRBV11-2 to TRBJ2-7; 9 nucleotides agree with TRBD1. Germline CDR1 SGHAT, CDR2 FQNNGV. The V gene end was trimmed by 4 bases and the J gene end by 3 bases; junction bases not matched to a gene: 4. The CDR3 extends over 14 amino acids. CDR3 DNA: TGTGCCAGCAGCTCCCGACAGGGGGACTACGAGCAGTACTTC. Translated, it gives CASSSRQGDYEQYF.

V and J are TRBV2 and TRBJ2-7; TRBD1 agrees at 10 bases. V gave up 5 bases and J gave up 4 bases; unmatched junction bases: 11. Per germline, CDR1 SNHLY and CDR2 FYNNEI. The CDR3 loop spans 16 amino acids. This CDR3 is CASSPLPGQGWYEQYF. The CDR3 DNA reads TGTGCCAGCAGTCCGCTCCCGGGACAGGGGTGGTACGAGCAGTACTTC.

V is TRBV9 and J is TRBJ1-4; 7 bases match TRBD1. Losses at the gene ends were 0 bases for V and 8 bases for J; bases not matched to a gene: 7. Looked up from germline, CDR1 is SGDLS and CDR2 is YYNGEE. CDR3 length equals 15 residues. The CDR3 sequence is CASSVDGQGGEKLFF. DNA of the CDR3: TGTGCCAGCAGCGTAGACGGCCAGGGGGGCGAAAAACTGTTTTTT. The entire variable domain, with the rest obtained from reference TRBV9 and TRBJ1-4, is as follows: DSGVTQTPKHLITATGQRVTLRCSPRSGDLSVYWYQQSLDQGLQFLIQYYNGEERAKGNILERFSAQQFPDLHSELNLSSLELGDSALYFCASSVDGQGGEKLFFGSGTQLSVL.

V gene TRBV30 combines with J gene TRBJ2-3; D not certain. Germline V gives CDR1 GTSNPN, CDR2 SVGIG (reference sequence). This CDR3 contains 11 residues. V lost 1 base, J lost 6 bases, and 5 bases lay in between. The CDR3 region has the DNA TGTGCCTGGAGTGCTATGGATACGCAGTATTTT. Protein sequence: CAWSAMDTQYF.

The chain carries TRBV28 and TRBJ2-6, with D possibly matching TRBD2 (5 bases). Trimming took off 6 bases at V and 0 bases at J, with 12 bases between the two ends. Germline CDR1 MDHEN, CDR2 SYDVKM. This CDR3 is built from 16 residues. CDR3 in DNA: TGTGCCAGCAGGACACCGGGGTTCTCTGGGGCCAACGTCCTGACTTTC. This translates into CASRTPGFSGANVLTF.

The J gene is TRBJ2-7, the V gene TRBV3-1 (or the pseudogene TRBV3-2); 7 nucleotides match TRBD1. In germline, CDR1 is LGHDT, CDR2 YNNKEL (reference sequence). V shed 1 base and J 3 bases; nucleotides not matched to a gene: 6. This CDR3 contains 15 residues. CDR3 protein: CASSQAGTVYYEQYF. CDR3 nucleotides: TGTGCCAGCAGCCAAGCCGGGACAGTCTACTACGAGCAGTACTTC.

This chain joins TRBV19 and TRBJ1-2; D not certain. V lost 5 bases to trimming and J lost 5 bases, with 18 bases between them. CDR3 length: 15 amino acids. CDR1 and CDR2 (germline): LNHDA, SQIVND (reference sequence). CDR3 bases: TGTGCCAGTAGTCCCCGGGTCCACATCACTTATGGCTACACCTTC. Translation gives CASSPRVHITYGYTF. Variable domain in full (rest from reference TRBV19 and TRBJ1-2): DGGITQSPKYLFRKEGQNVTLSCEQNLNHDAMYWYRQDPGQGLRLIYYSQIVNDFQKGDIAEGYSVSREKKESFPLTVTSAQKNPTAFYLCASSPRVHITYGYTFGSGTRLTVV.

The chain recombines TRBV18 with TRBJ1-1; D ambiguous. There are 15 residues in the CDR3. Looked up from germline, CDR1 is KGHSH and CDR2 is LQKENI. Trimming cost V 3 bases and J 7 bases, with 18 bases left between them. CDR3: CASSPPSERLREAFF. The CDR3, as DNA: TGTGCCAGCTCACCGCCGTCAGAACGACTCCGTGAAGCTTTCTTT.

The chain carries TRBV28 and TRBJ1-5; D uncertain. V was cut by 3 bases and J by 4 bases, with 7 bases left in between. This CDR3 has 13 residues. Germline values: CDR1 MDHEN, CDR2 SYDVKM. The CDR3 nucleotides are TGTGCCAGCAGTTTTCTTCGGAATCAGCCCCAGCATTTT. This sequence encodes CASSFLRNQPQHF. Variable domain in full (rest from reference TRBV28 and TRBJ1-5): DVKVTQSSRYLVKRTGEKVFLECVQDMDHENMFWYRQDPGLGLRLIYFSYDVKMKEKGDIPEGYSVSREKKERFSLILESASTNQTSMYLCASSFLRNQPQHFGDGTRLSIL.

J is TRBJ1-2 and V is TRBV18, with 8 nucleotides matching TRBD1. The germline V gene has CDR1 KGHSH and CDR2 LQKENI. V lost 3 bases and J lost 6; bases outside the gene matches: 3. The CDR3 spans 13 residues. DNA for the CDR3: TGTGCCAGCTCACCCCAGGGGGCGGATGGCTACACCTTC. Protein sequence: CASSPQGADGYTF.

The chain recombines TRBV15 with TRBJ2-1, with 10 bases identical to TRBD2. The germline CDR1 and CDR2 sequences are LNHNV and YYDKDF (reference sequence). CDR3 size: 15 residues. Trimming cost V 4 bases and J 9 bases; bases outside gene matches: 9. As DNA, the CDR3 is TGTGCCACCAGCATAGGGCTAGCGGGAGTACTTGAGCAGTTCTTC. Translated, it gives CATSIGLAGVLEQFF.

V usage is TRBV28 and J usage is TRBJ2-7, with D possibly being TRBD1 (5 bases). Trimming stripped 8 bases from V and 7 bases from J, with 24 bases between. Germline CDR1 MDHEN, CDR2 SYDVKM. The CDR3 is 15 amino acids. CDR3 sequence (DNA): TGTGCCAGCCGGGTCGGACAACCAGCTGGGTGGGAGCAGTACTTC. Its translation is CASRVGQPAGWEQYF. The full variable domain, its missing parts supplied by reference TRBV28 and TRBJ2-7, is DVKVTQSSRYLVKRTGEKVFLECVQDMDHENMFWYRQDPGLGLRLIYFSYDVKMKEKGDIPEGYSVSREKKERFSLILESASTNQTSMYLCASRVGQPAGWEQYFGPGTRLTVT.